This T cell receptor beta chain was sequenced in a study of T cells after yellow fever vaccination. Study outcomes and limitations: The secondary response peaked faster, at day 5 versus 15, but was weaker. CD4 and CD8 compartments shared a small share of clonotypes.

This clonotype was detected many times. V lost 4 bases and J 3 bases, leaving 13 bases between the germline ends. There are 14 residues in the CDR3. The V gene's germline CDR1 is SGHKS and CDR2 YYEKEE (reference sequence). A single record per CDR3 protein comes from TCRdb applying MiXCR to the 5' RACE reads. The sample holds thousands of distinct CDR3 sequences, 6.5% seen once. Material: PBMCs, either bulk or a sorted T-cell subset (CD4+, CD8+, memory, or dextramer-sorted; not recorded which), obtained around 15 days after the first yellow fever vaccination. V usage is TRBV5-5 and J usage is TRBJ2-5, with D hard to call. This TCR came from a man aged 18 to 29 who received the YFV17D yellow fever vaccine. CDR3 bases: TGTGCCAGCAGCCCTAGTCCTTCTAAAGAGACCCAGTACTTC. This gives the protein CASSPSPSKETQYF.